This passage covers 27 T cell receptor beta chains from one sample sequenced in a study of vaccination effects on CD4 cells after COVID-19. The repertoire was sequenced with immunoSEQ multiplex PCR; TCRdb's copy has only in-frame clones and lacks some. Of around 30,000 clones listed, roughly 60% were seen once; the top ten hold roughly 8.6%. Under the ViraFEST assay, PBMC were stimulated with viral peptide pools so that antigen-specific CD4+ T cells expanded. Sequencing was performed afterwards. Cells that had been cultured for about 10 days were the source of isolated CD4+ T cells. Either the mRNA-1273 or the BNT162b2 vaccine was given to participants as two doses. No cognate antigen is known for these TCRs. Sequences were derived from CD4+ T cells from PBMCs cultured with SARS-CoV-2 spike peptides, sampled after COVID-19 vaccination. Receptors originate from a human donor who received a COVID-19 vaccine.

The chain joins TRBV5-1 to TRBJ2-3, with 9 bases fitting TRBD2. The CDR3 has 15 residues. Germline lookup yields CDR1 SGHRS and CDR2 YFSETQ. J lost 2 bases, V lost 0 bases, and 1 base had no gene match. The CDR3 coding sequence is TGCGCCAGCAGCTTGGGCGGGAGGGTCACAGATACGCAGTATTTT. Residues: CASSLGGRVTDTQYF.

The chain's CDR3 is CASSPWDFRDTQYF. The DNA for the CDR3 is TGTGCCAGCAGCCCCTGGGACTTTAGGGATACGCAGTATTTT. The V gene is TRBV3-1 (or the pseudogene TRBV3-2), the J gene TRBJ2-3, with D possibly TRBD2 on 6 matching bases. Germline V gene lookup returns CDR1 LGHDT and CDR2 YNNKEL (reference sequence). Trimming took off 4 bases at V and 6 bases at J, with 14 bases between the two ends. The CDR3 extends over 14 amino acids.

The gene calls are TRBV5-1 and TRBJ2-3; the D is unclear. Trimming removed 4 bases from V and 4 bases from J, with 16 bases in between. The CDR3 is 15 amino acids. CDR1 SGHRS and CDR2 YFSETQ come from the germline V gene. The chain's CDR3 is CASSDGSLAADTQYF. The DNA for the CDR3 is TGCGCCAGCAGCGACGGGTCCCTCGCGGCAGATACGCAGTATTTT.

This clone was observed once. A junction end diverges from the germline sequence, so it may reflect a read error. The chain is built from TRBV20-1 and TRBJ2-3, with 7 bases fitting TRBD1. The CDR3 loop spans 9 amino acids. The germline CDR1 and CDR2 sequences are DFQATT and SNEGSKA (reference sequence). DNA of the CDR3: TGCAGTACCCCCGGGACAGACATTTTT. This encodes CSTPGTDIF.

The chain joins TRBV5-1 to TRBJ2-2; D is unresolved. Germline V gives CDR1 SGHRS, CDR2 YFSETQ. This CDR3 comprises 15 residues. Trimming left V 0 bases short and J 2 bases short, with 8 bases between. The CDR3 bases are TGCGCCAGCAGCTTGGCTGCAGGTAACACCGGGGAGCTGTTTTTT. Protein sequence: CASSLAAGNTGELFF.

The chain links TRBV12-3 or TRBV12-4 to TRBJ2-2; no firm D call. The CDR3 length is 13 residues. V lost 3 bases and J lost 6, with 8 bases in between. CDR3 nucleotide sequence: TGTGCCAGCAGTTTCCGGGTAGCCGGGGAGCTGTTTTTT. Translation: CASSFRVAGELFF.

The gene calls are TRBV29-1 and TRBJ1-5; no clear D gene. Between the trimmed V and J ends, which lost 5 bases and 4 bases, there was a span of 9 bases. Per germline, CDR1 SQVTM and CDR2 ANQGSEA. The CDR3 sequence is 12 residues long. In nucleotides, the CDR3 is TGCAGCGTTTTGGCAGATAATCAGCCCCAGCATTTT. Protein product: CSVLADNQPQHF.

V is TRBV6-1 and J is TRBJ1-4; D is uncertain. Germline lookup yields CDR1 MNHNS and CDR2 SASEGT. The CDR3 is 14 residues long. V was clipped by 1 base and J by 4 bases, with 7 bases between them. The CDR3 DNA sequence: TGTGCCAGCAGTGAAGGGACCCTTAATGAAAAACTGTTTTTT. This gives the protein CASSEGTLNEKLFF.

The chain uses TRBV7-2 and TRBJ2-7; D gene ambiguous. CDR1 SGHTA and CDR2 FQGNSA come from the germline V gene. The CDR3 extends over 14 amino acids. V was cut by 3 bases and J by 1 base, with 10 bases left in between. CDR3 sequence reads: CASSFFGSSYEQYF. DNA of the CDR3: TGTGCCAGCAGCTTCTTCGGAAGTTCCTACGAGCAGTACTTC.

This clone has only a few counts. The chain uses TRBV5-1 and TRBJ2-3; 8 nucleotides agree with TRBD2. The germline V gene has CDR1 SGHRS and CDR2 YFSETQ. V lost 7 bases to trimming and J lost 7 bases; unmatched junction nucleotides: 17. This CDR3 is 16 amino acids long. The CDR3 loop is CASQDRAGGGSNTQYF. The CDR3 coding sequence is TGCGCCAGCCAAGATCGGGCGGGGGGCGGGTCTAATACGCAGTATTTT.

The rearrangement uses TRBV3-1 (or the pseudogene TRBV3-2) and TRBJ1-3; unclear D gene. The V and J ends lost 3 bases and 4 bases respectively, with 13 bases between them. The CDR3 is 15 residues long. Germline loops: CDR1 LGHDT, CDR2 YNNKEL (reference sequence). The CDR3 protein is CASSQGSARGNTIYF. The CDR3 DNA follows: TGTGCCAGCAGCCAGGGATCCGCGAGGGGAAACACCATATATTTT.

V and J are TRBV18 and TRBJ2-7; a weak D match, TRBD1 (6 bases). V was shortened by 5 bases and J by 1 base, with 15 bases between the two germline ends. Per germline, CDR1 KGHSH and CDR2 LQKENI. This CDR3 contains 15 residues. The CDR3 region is CASSASPRGSYEQYF. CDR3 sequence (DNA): TGTGCCAGCTCAGCCAGCCCCAGGGGATCCTACGAGCAGTACTTC.

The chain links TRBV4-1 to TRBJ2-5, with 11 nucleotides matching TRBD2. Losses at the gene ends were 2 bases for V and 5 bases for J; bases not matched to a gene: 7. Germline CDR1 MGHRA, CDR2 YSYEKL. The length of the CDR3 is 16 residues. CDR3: CASSQSLAGGSETQYF. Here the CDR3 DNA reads TGCGCCAGCAGCCAATCCCTAGCGGGAGGATCGGAGACCCAGTACTTC.

CDR3: CASSLNAEYEQYF. The CDR3 nucleotides are TGTGCCAGCAGCTTAAATGCGGAATACGAGCAGTACTTC. The chain has TRBV11-3 and TRBJ2-7; no reliable D call. The V gene lost 2 bases and the J gene lost 4 bases, with 9 bases spanning the gap. Germline values: CDR1 SGHNT, CDR2 YENEEA. This CDR3 spans 13 amino acids.

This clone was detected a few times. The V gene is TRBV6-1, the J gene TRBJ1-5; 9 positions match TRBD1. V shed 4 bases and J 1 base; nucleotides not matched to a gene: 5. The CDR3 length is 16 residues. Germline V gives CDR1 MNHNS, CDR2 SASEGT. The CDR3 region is CASSGGGTGSNQPQHF. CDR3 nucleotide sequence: TGTGCCAGCAGTGGGGGCGGGACAGGGAGCAATCAGCCCCAGCATTTT.

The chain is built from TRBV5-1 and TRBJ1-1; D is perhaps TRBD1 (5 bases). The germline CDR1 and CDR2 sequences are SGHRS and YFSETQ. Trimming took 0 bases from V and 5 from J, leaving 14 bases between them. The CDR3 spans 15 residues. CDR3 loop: CASSLEAQVGTEAFF. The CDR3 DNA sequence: TGCGCCAGCAGCTTGGAGGCACAGGTGGGTACTGAAGCTTTCTTT.

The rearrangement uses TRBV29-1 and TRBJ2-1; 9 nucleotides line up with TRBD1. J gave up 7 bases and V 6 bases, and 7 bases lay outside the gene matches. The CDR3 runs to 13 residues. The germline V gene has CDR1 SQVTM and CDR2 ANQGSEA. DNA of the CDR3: TGCAGCGTGCGCCAGGGACAGGGAAATGAGCAGTTCTTC. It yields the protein CSVRQGQGNEQFF.

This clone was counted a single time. The CDR3 DNA is TGTGCCAGCAGGGCTCTGGGGGCTGAGGGCAATCAGCCCCAGCATTTT. As protein: CASRALGAEGNQPQHF. The V gene is TRBV11-3, the J gene TRBJ1-5; perhaps TRBD1 as D (6 bases). Germline V gene data show CDR1 as SGHNT and CDR2 as YENEEA. Trimming took 6 bases from V and 2 from J, leaving 17 bases between them. The CDR3 has 16 amino acids.

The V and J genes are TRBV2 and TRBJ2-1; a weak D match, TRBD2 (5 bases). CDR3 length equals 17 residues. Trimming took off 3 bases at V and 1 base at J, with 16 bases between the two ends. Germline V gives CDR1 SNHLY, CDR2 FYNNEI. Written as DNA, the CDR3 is TGTGCCAGCAGTGATCCAGCGGAAGTAGCTTCCTACAATGAGCAGTTCTTC. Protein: CASSDPAEVASYNEQFF.

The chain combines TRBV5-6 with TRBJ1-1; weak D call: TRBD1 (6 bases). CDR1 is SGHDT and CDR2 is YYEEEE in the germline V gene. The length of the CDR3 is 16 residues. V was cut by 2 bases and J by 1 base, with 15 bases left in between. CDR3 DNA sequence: TGTGCCAGCAGCTTATATCCGGGACACCAGAACACTGAAGCTTTCTTT. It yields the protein CASSLYPGHQNTEAFF.

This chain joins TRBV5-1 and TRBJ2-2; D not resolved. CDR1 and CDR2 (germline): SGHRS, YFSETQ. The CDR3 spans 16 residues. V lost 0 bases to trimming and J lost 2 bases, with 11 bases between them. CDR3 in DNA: TGCGCCAGCAGCTTGGCGGCGGTTAAAAACACCGGGGAGCTGTTTTTT. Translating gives CASSLAAVKNTGELFF.

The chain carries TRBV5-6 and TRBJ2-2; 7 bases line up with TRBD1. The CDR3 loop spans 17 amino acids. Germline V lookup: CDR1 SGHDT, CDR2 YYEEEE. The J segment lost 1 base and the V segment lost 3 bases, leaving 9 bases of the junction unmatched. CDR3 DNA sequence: TGTGCCAGCAGCTCTGTAATCCGGGACAGGAACACCGGGGAGCTGTTTTTT. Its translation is CASSSVIRDRNTGELFF. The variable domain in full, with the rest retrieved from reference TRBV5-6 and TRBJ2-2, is DAGVTQSPTHLIKTRGQQVTLRCSPKSGHDTVSWYQQALGQGPQFIFQYYEEEERQRGNFPDRFSGHQFPNYSSELNVNALLLGDSALYLCASSSVIRDRNTGELFFGEGSRLTVL.

CDR3 DNA: TGTGCCAGCAGCACCGACAGGGGCAATCAGCCCCAGCATTTT. It specifies CASSTDRGNQPQHF. J is TRBJ1-5 and V is TRBV5-6, with 7 bases matching TRBD1. Germline V lookup: CDR1 SGHDT, CDR2 YYEEEE. The ends lost 4 bases at V and 2 bases at J; junction bases unmatched: 3. The CDR3 totals 14 residues.

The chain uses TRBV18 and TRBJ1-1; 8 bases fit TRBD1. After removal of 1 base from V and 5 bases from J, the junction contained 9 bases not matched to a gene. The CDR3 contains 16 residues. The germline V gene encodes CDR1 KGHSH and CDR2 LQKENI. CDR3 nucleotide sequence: TGTGCCAGCTCACCACAATCCGGGACAGGTCTGACTGAAGCTTTCTTT. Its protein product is CASSPQSGTGLTEAFF.

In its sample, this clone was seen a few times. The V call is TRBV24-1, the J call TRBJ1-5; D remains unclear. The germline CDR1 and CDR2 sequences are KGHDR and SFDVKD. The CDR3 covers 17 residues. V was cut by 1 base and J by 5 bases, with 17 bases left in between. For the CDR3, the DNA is TGTGCCACCAGTGATTTCACGACTGATCGAACCGATCAGCCCCAGCATTTT. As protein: CATSDFTTDRTDQPQHF.

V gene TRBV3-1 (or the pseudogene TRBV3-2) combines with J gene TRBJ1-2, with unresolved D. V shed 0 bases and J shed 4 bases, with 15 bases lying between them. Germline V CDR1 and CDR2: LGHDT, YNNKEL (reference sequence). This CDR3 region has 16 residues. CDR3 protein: CASSQDRAAPFYGYTF. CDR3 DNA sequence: TGTGCCAGCAGCCAAGATCGCGCCGCGCCGTTCTATGGCTACACCTTC.

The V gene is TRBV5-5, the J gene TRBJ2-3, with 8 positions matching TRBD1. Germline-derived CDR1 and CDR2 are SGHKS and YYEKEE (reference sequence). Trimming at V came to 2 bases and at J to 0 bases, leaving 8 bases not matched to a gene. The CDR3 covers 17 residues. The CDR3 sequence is CASSLKGQGLSTDTQYF. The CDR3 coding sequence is TGTGCCAGCAGCTTAAAAGGACAGGGTTTGAGCACAGATACGCAGTATTTT.